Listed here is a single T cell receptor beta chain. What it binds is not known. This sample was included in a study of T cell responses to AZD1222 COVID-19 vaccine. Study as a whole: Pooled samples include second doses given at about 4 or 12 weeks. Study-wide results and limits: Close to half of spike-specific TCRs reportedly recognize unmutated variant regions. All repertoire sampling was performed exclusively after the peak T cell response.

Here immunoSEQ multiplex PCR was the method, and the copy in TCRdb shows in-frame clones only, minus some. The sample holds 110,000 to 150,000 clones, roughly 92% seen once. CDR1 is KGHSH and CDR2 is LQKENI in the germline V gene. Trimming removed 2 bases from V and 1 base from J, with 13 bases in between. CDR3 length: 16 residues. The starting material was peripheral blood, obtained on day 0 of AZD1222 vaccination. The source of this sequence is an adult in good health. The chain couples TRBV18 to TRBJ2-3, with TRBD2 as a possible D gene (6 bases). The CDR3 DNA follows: TGTGCCAGCTCACCAATAGCGGAGGCGGGCACAGATACGCAGTATTTT. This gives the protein CASSPIAEAGTDTQYF.